This T cell receptor (beta chain) appears in the sequencing data of a study of CD8+CD57+ T cells in acquired aplastic anemia. Study background: The DNA of sorted CD4+ and CD8+ cells averaged roughly 3 ug. Overall study results and limits: Patients and controls had in common 25 to 30 CD8+ CDR3 sequences. Significant differences in CD8+ Simpson's diversity were not observed between patients and controls.

Details on this clonotype: Its antigen is as yet unknown.

Trimming cost V 10 bases and J 6 bases, with 12 bases left between them. The CDR3 is made up of 11 amino acids. Germline CDR1 reads SNHLY; CDR2 reads FYNNEI. Both TCR beta VDJ combination and CDR3 sequence profiling were carried out. Genomic DNA was the template for this profiling. Using its own MiXCR run on the reads, TCRdb lists one record per CDR3 protein. Of approximately 380,000 distinct CDR3 sequences in the sample, around 68% were seen once. Source material: sorted CD4+, CD8+, or CD8+CD57+ T cells (not recorded which) from PBMCs. This sequence was found in a human donor in good health, serving as a control. J is TRBJ1-2 and V is TRBV2, with D possibly matching TRBD1 (6 bases). The CDR3 DNA sequence: TGTGCCACACAGGGAAATAATGGCTACACCTTC. It is translated as CATQGNNGYTF.